What follows is one TCR beta chain and its context. Its antigen is unidentified. This sample was taken from a study of T-cell memory formation after mild COVID-19. Study-wide context: The two donors had largely donor-specific TCR clusters. Study-wide points: CM and EM subsets held most contracting CD4+ clones; EMRA held CD8+ ones. Clones from the second wave (peaking day 37) had unconfirmed SARS-CoV-2 specificity.

TCRdb passed the 5' RACE reads through MiXCR, listing each CDR3 protein once. The table has under 300,000 distinct CDR3 sequences, roughly 8.2% seen once. The V gene lost 5 bases and the J gene lost 3 bases, with 14 bases spanning the gap. Germline loops: CDR1 MNHNY, CDR2 SVGAGI (reference sequence). This CDR3 has 15 amino acids. The sample comprised PBMCs or a T cell subset sorted from them (not recorded which). V gene TRBV6-6 combines with J gene TRBJ1-5, with a tentative D call TRBD1 (6 bases). The receptor was isolated from a man aged 18 to 30 who had mild COVID-19 (a few samples of this study predate the infection). Cell type and time point are not known. The CDR3 region is CASSQQGIVNQPQHF. The CDR3 DNA sequence: TGTGCCAGCAGTCAACAGGGAATTGTCAATCAGCCCCAGCATTTT.